This T cell receptor beta chain was recovered during a study of identical twins listed by TCRdb under 2016. A note on the overall study: To test whether fetal clonotypes persist, the study used deep sequencing on TCR alpha and beta repertoires from monozygotic twins, unrelated adults of various ages, and cord blood. Replicate twin experiments were performed at different times using different library preparation protocols to rule out contamination.

Findings and caveats that apply to the study as a whole: Because the same donors could not be followed over many years, the conclusions depended on cross-sectional statistical analysis. Compared with coincidental sharing between unrelated individuals, an excess of low generation-probability sequences was observed among out-of-frame TCR alpha sequences shared between twins. In monozygotic twins, recombination models systematically underestimated out-of-frame TCR alpha sharing, but the models matched the sharing seen between unrelated individuals. Invariant T cells such as MAIT and iNKT could partly confound zero-insertion analyses, though diverse VJ usage argued against this for most clonotypes. Abundant cord blood beta clonotypes had fewer insertions, young adult naive repertoires showed a similar but weaker trend, and memory repertoires showed no such trend. Excess twin sharing in beta out-of-frame sequences was weaker because fewer shared sequences lowered the signal-to-noise ratio.

Relative to germline, V is 2 bases shorter and J is 4 bases shorter, with 9 bases between their ends. The CDR3 runs 14 residues from the cysteine to the phenylalanine. Only the CDR3 DNA stays, 42 bases, in frame from base 1. Preparation of the library involved 5' RACE. These reads were obtained on an Illumina HiSeq 2000. A universal primer binding site was added through template switching, and the final cDNA carried a unique molecular identifier so that TCR cDNA molecules could be counted accurately. Specific primers in the conserved constant-segment region were used to synthesize first-strand cDNA for the TCR alpha and beta chains. Each cDNA library was double barcoded, with a SMART-Mk sample barcode plus Illumina barcodes, to control for contamination. TruSeq adapter sequences along with Illumina sample barcodes were introduced in two successive PCR steps. The TCR alpha and beta cDNA libraries were sequenced on the Illumina HiSeq platform using custom primers. Per the original workflow: MiGEC was used to process raw reads and extract unique molecular identifiers, and MiXCR was used to find CDR3 positions. For each individual, recombination models were inferred using an EM algorithm with the repgenHMM and IGoR tools. Shared clonotypes were analyzed with the tcR package in R, and sharing was normalized by the product of cloneset sizes. To study raw recombination free of thymic and clonal selection effects, out-of-frame nonproductive sequences were analyzed. Using fastp at Q25 and MiXCR, TCRdb reprocessed the public reads and kept productive beta chains. Each entry merges the rows of one CDR3 protein and shows their most common DNA and genes. These V and J calls originate from TCRdb's pipeline instead of the authors' own analysis. The sample table lists 200,000 to 250,000 distinct CDR3 sequences, roughly 12% of them with a count of one. Of the sample, about 3.9% falls within the top ten clones.

Every donor was a healthy Caucasian. Three pairs of female monozygotic twins, all aged roughly 18 to 29 years, made up the twin cohort. Miltenyi CD45RO+ enrichment and human naive T-cell isolation kits were used to isolate memory (CD45RO+) and naive T cells from PBMC. This clonotype has only a few counts. No antigen is known for it. No qualities accompany the bases; no much larger clone lies one base away. These same data were also listed under a study on yellow fever vaccine responses in identical twins. The other study reports the following: According to the authors, in identical twins the way T cells responded to vaccination appeared partly convergent and partly personalized. In identical twins, the study followed T cell clones that responded to the vaccine with precision.

The sequence joins TRBV12-3 or TRBV12-4 to TRBJ1-3; possibly the D gene is TRBD1, per 5 matching bases. The sample was memory (CD45RO+) T cells sorted from blood. The cell subset or site tag for this specimen amounts to: CD45RO+ enriched T cells. The source of this sequence is a woman between 18 and 29 years old in good health. Here is the DNA: TGTGCCAGCAGTTTACAGGGAACCGGAAACACCATATATTTT. This translates into CASSLQGTGNTIYF.